This is a list of T cell receptor beta chains from one sample in a study of blood T cell repertoires in COVID-19. Generated by immunoSEQ multiplex PCR, the TCRdb table keeps only in-frame clones and is missing some. The sample shows approximately 78,000 clones, approximately 90% of them seen only once. The sample consisted of peripheral blood. All receptors derive from a man aged 50 to 60 with COVID-19, enrolled during active disease. Both conserved end residues are part of each CDR3. The D gene is left open where the match is weak. Clone size appears in some rows only: once, few, many, or a class for an expanded clone.

TRBD2	TRBV18	TRBJ2-7	.	CASSSIAGALYEQYF	TGTGCCAGCTCATCCATAGCGGGAGCCCTCTACGAGCAGTACTTC
TRBD2	TRBV9	TRBJ2-3	.	CASSVSAGGTDTQYF	TGTGCCAGCAGCGTTTCCGCGGGAGGCACAGATACGCAGTATTTT
.	TRBV27	TRBJ2-7	.	CASSFGGSGYEQYF	TGTGCCAGCAGTTTCGGGGGAAGCGGCTACGAGCAGTACTTC
.	TRBV7-9	TRBJ2-3	.	CASSFYPRADTQYF	TGTGCCAGCAGCTTTTATCCCCGGGCAGATACGCAGTATTTT
TRBD1	TRBV7-2	TRBJ2-7	.	CASTGGRDEQYF	TGTGCAAGCACAGGGGGCCGGGACGAGCAGTACTTC
.	TRBV19	TRBJ2-2	medium-sized	CASSQSNTGELFF	TGTGCCAGTAGTCAGTCAAACACCGGGGAGCTGTTTTTT
.	TRBV27	TRBJ2-3	.	CASTSIRGTDTQYF	TGTGCCAGCACCTCCATCAGGGGCACAGATACGCAGTATTTT
TRBD2	TRBV19	TRBJ2-5	few	CASSSSGGPQETQYF	TGTGCCAGTAGTAGCTCGGGGGGTCCCCAAGAGACCCAGTACTTC
TRBD1	TRBV30	TRBJ1-4	.	CAWSRGQGGQKLFF	TGTGCCTGGAGTCGAGGACAGGGAGGGCAAAAACTGTTTTTT
TRBD1	TRBV19	TRBJ1-6	.	CASSAGQVRNSPLHF	TGTGCCAGTAGTGCGGGACAGGTCAGAAATTCACCCCTCCACTTT
.	TRBV5-4	TRBJ1-2	.	CASSSTAGGSYGYTF	TGTGCCAGCAGCTCTACCGCGGGGGGAAGCTATGGCTACACCTTC
.	TRBV18	TRBJ2-5	.	CASSPMVRGETQYF	TGTGCCAGCTCACCAATGGTACGGGGAGAGACCCAGTACTTC
.	TRBV6-5	TRBJ2-1	.	CASSYSLAGYEQFF	TGTGCCAGCAGTTACTCTCTAGCCGGCTATGAGCAGTTCTTC
.	TRBV21-1	TRBJ1-2	.	CASSADEETGVHGYTF	TGTGCCAGCAGCGCAGACGAGGAGACAGGGGTGCATGGCTACACCTTC
TRBD1	TRBV2	TRBJ2-2	.	CASSWDRVNTGELFF	TGTGCCAGCAGCTGGGACAGGGTGAACACCGGGGAGCTGTTTTTT
TRBD1	TRBV28	TRBJ1-4	.	CASSPRNRGLGEKLFF	TGTGCCAGCAGTCCACGAAACAGGGGTCTCGGTGAAAAACTGTTTTTT
TRBD2	TRBV6-2/TRBV6-3	TRBJ2-7	.	CASSYTAGGFEQYF	TGTGCCAGCAGTTACACAGCGGGAGGCTTCGAGCAGTACTTC
.	TRBV7-6	TRBJ2-3	.	CASKGSGSAADTQYF	TGTGCCAGCAAAGGGAGTGGGTCTGCGGCAGATACGCAGTATTTT
TRBD2	TRBV10-3	TRBJ2-1	.	CAISDSGLAGYNEQFF	TGTGCCATCAGTGATTCAGGACTAGCGGGGTACAATGAGCAGTTCTTC
.	TRBV10-2	TRBJ1-1	.	CASSEVGREAFF	TGCGCCAGCAGTGAGGTTGGCAGAGAAGCTTTCTTT
.	TRBV7-3	TRBJ2-3	once	CASSEQAGSGDTQYF	TGTGCCAGCAGCGAGCAGGCAGGGTCGGGAGACACGCAGTATTTT
.	TRBV5-1	TRBJ2-5	once	CASSLVLQETQYF	TGCGCCAGCAGCCTGGTCCTGCAGGAGACCCAGTACTTC
.	TRBV6-1	TRBJ1-2	.	CASSEAVQGRLLGYTF	TGTGCCAGCAGTGAAGCTGTACAGGGTCGGCTTCTAGGCTACACCTTC
TRBD1	TRBV7-2	TRBJ1-2	.	CASSSRQGARGYTF	TGTGCCAGCAGCTCCCGACAGGGGGCGCGAGGCTACACCTTC
TRBD2	TRBV7-2	TRBJ2-7	.	CASSLMGTSGYEQYF	TGTGCCAGCAGCTTGATGGGGACTAGCGGGTACGAGCAGTACTTC
.	TRBV5-4	TRBJ2-7	.	CASSPYLGNYEQYF	TGTGCCAGCAGCCCCTATCTAGGTAACTACGAGCAGTACTTC
.	TRBV19	TRBJ2-6	.	CASSLEGTDLIPSGANVLTF	TGTGCCAGTAGCTTAGAGGGAACGGATCTGATACCGTCTGGGGCCAACGTCCTGACTTTC
.	TRBV19	TRBJ1-3	.	CASSIALLSSGNTIYF	TGTGCCAGTAGTATAGCACTCCTAAGCTCTGGAAACACCATATATTTT
TRBD2	TRBV6-2/TRBV6-3	TRBJ2-7	.	CASSSWTSGRAQQYF	TGTGCCAGCAGTTCCTGGACTAGCGGGAGGGCCCAGCAGTACTTC
.	TRBV15	TRBJ1-1	few	CATSNKNTEAFF	TGTGCCACCAGCAATAAGAACACTGAAGCTTTCTTT
TRBD1	TRBV7-2	TRBJ1-4	.	CASSSQGQGEKLFF	TGTGCCAGCAGCTCTCAGGGACAGGGCGAAAAACTGTTTTTT
.	TRBV10-3	TRBJ1-1	.	CAISEGGGGNTEAFF	TGTGCCATCAGTGAGGGGGGAGGCGGGAACACTGAAGCTTTCTTT
TRBD1	TRBV9	TRBJ2-2	.	CASSPRTGGTGELFF	TGTGCCAGCAGCCCCCGGACAGGTGGCACCGGGGAGCTGTTTTTT